What follows are 25 T cell receptor beta chains derived from one specimen sequenced in a study of OX40 agonist ivuxolimab in advanced cancers. Data came from immunoSEQ multiplex PCR; TCRdb stores just in-frame clones and leaves some out. This sample carries approximately 69,000 clones, more than 65% of them seen once, and the ten largest clones take 1.1%. The input for sequencing was CD4+ or CD8+ T cells sorted from blood, taken in a trial of the OX40 agonist ivuxolimab. Receptors originate from an adult with an advanced solid tumor such as melanoma, head and neck, liver or kidney cancer.

The V and J genes are TRBV6-5 and TRBJ1-2; no clear D. The V end was cut by 0 bases, the J end by 8 bases, with 13 bases between. The CDR3 runs to 14 residues. Germline V gives CDR1 MNHEY, CDR2 SVGAGI. The CDR3 spells CASSYSAVRVGYTF. The CDR3 nucleotides read TGTGCCAGCAGTTACTCGGCGGTCAGAGTGGGCTACACCTTC.

Points on this clone: Different DNA sequences within this sample yield the same CDR3. This chain links TRBV5-6 with TRBJ1-2; 10 bases fit TRBD1. Germline CDR1 is SGHDT and CDR2 is YYEEEE. The CDR3 length is 14 residues. V was clipped by 4 bases and J by 2 bases; unmatched bases: 2. CDR3 amino acids: CASSPGQGNYGYTF. The CDR3 coding sequence is TGTGCCAGCAGCCCGGGACAGGGGAACTATGGCTACACCTTC.

This CDR3 reads CASSLGGVRDGHWQFF. For the CDR3, the DNA is TGTGCCAGCAGCTTAGGGGGGGTTAGGGACGGCCATTGGCAGTTCTTC. The rearrangement joins TRBV7-8 to TRBJ2-1; tentative D call: TRBD2 (6 bases). V dropped 1 base and J dropped 12 bases, with 22 bases sitting between them. The germline gives CDR1 SGHVS, CDR2 FQNEAQ. This CDR3 has 16 amino acids.

The chain employs TRBV7-8 and TRBJ1-2, with a weak D call TRBD1 (6 bases). The CDR3 is 14 amino acids. CDR1 and CDR2 (germline): SGHVS, FQNEAQ. V lost 5 bases, J lost 8 bases, and 18 bases lay in between. The CDR3 DNA follows: TGTGCCAGCAGCCTGAACAGGGCCGGGAAAGGCTACACCTTC. This codes for CASSLNRAGKGYTF.

V gene TRBV5-1 combines with J gene TRBJ1-5, with D hard to call. From germline, CDR1 is SGHRS and CDR2 YFSETQ. V was clipped by 0 bases and J by 7 bases, with 8 bases between them. The CDR3 totals 13 residues. The DNA for the CDR3 is TGCGCCAGCAGCTTGGGGGAGAGGCAGCCCCAGCATTTT. It translates to CASSLGERQPQHF.

V is TRBV7-8 and J is TRBJ1-1, with TRBD1 matching over 8 bases. Germline CDR1 and CDR2: SGHVS and FQNEAQ. This CDR3 region has 16 residues. Trimming removed 5 bases from V and 4 bases from J; junction bases left unmatched: 12. The CDR3 DNA sequence: TGTGCCAGCAGCCCTTACTCAGGGGGCGCGGGCACTGAAGCTTTCTTT. Encoded protein: CASSPYSGGAGTEAFF.

The chain uses TRBV18 and TRBJ1-1, with TRBD1 matching 8 bases. This CDR3 spans 14 amino acids. CDR1 is KGHSH and CDR2 is LQKENI in the germline V gene. V shed 6 bases and J 5 bases; nucleotides not matched to a gene: 8. For the CDR3, the DNA is TGTGCCAGCTCTATGGACAGGGATGGGACTGAAGCTTTCTTT. The encoded protein is CASSMDRDGTEAFF. The complete variable domain, with remaining parts taken from reference TRBV18 and TRBJ1-1, reads NAGVMQNPRHLVRRRGQEARLRCSPMKGHSHVYWYRQLPEEGLKFMVYLQKENIIDESGMPKERFSAEFPKEGPSILRIQQVVRGDSAAYFCASSMDRDGTEAFFGQGTRLTVV.

The CDR3 region has the DNA TGTGCCAGCAGCTCCCCAAATCAGCCCCAGCATTTT. Translation: CASSSPNQPQHF. The chain recombines TRBV7-2 with TRBJ1-5; unclear D gene. CDR3 length: 12 amino acids. Looked up from germline, CDR1 is SGHTA and CDR2 is FQGNSA. The V end lost 4 bases, the J end lost 4 bases, and 5 bases lay between the germline ends.

V is TRBV18 and J is TRBJ1-3; D not certain. Trimming removed 6 bases at V and 0 bases at J, with 15 bases between. Germline assignment: CDR1 KGHSH and CDR2 LQKENI. There are 16 residues in the CDR3. The CDR3 DNA sequence: TGTGCCAGCTCCGAAAATTCAGTACCCTCTGGAAACACCATATATTTT. Translation gives CASSENSVPSGNTIYF.

V is TRBV6-5 and J is TRBJ2-7, with a tentative D call TRBD1 (5 bases). The germline CDR1 and CDR2 sequences are MNHEY and SVGAGI. CDR3 length: 13 residues. The V end was cut by 7 bases, the J end by 3 bases, with 13 bases between. The CDR3 reads CASTADKGYEQYF. The CDR3 DNA follows: TGTGCCAGCACGGCGGACAAGGGCTACGAGCAGTACTTC.

This rearrangement joins TRBV7-2 to TRBJ2-2, with TRBD2 as a possible D gene (5 bases). The CDR3 extends over 16 amino acids. V was trimmed by 3 bases and J by 4 bases, leaving 15 bases between them. CDR1 SGHTA and CDR2 FQGNSA come from the germline V gene. CDR3 protein: CASSFLMFRGTGELFF. The DNA for the CDR3 is TGTGCCAGCAGCTTCTTGATGTTTCGGGGCACCGGGGAGCTGTTTTTT.

The gene calls are TRBV28 and TRBJ1-3; tentative D call: TRBD1 (5 bases). The germline gives CDR1 MDHEN, CDR2 SYDVKM. Trimming cost V 4 bases and J 0 bases, with 7 bases left between them. This CDR3 is built from 14 residues. CDR3 in amino acids: CASSSQVSGNTIYF. The DNA of the CDR3 is TGTGCCAGCAGTTCACAGGTCTCTGGAAACACCATATATTTT.

V usage is TRBV11-2 and J usage is TRBJ2-5; D is uncertain. The CDR3 is made up of 13 amino acids. Germline V gene data show CDR1 as SGHAT and CDR2 as FQNNGV. Trimming shortened V by 2 bases and J by 2 bases, and 6 bases separated the two germline ends. CDR3 region: CASSLRQQETQYF. In DNA, the CDR3 is TGTGCCAGCAGCTTACGGCAGCAAGAGACCCAGTACTTC.

The chain couples TRBV7-9 to TRBJ1-4, with 7 bases that match TRBD1. This CDR3 spans 15 amino acids. Germline CDR1 reads SEHNR; CDR2 reads FQNEAQ (reference sequence). The ends lost 7 bases at V and 3 bases at J; junction bases unmatched: 8. The CDR3 nucleotides are TGTGCCAGCACTACCTTCCAGGGGGCTAATGAAAAACTGTTTTTT. Encoded protein: CASTTFQGANEKLFF. The full variable domain, in which reference TRBV7-9 and TRBJ1-4 provide the parts outside the CDR3, is DTGVSQNPRHKITKRGQNVTFRCDPISEHNRLYWYRQTLGQGPEFLTYFQNEAQLEKSRLLSDRFSAERPKGSFSTLEIQRTEQGDSAMYLCASTTFQGANEKLFFGSGTQLSVL.

The V gene is TRBV7-2, the J gene TRBJ2-1; either TRBD1 or TRBD2 may fit D (5 bases each). The CDR3 sequence is 13 residues long. Between the trimmed V and J ends, which lost 5 bases and 7 bases, there was a span of 12 bases. Germline CDR1 and CDR2: SGHTA and FQGNSA. In nucleotides, the CDR3 is TGTGCCAGCAGCCTCGGGACCCTTAATGAGCAGTTCTTC. Translated, it gives CASSLGTLNEQFF.

V gene TRBV5-1 combines with J gene TRBJ2-7, with 8 bases matching TRBD1. The V and J ends lost 1 base and 3 bases, in that order; junction bases with no gene match: 0. This CDR3 has 13 amino acids. Germline V gives CDR1 SGHRS, CDR2 YFSETQ. The CDR3 region is CASSLTGGYEQYF. CDR3 DNA sequence: TGCGCCAGCAGCTTGACAGGGGGCTACGAGCAGTACTTC.

The chain employs TRBV10-3 and TRBJ1-5; D is unclear. This CDR3 region has 16 residues. Germline V lookup: CDR1 ENHRY, CDR2 SYGVKD. V dropped 2 bases and J dropped 0 bases, with 11 bases sitting between them. This CDR3 reads CAISEGPADSNQPQHF. The CDR3 DNA reads TGTGCCATCAGTGAGGGGCCAGCCGATAGCAATCAGCCCCAGCATTTT.

CDR3 DNA: TGTGCCAGCAGCGTGGGGGGGCGGAGGGAGACCCAGTACTTC. Translated, it gives CASSVGGRRETQYF. The chain joins TRBV7-6 to TRBJ2-5, with D maybe TRBD2 (7 bases). The germline V and J ends were trimmed by 5 bases and 5 bases, with 15 bases remaining between them. This CDR3 is 14 amino acids long. Germline CDR1 and CDR2: SGHVS and FNYEAQ.

The rearrangement joins TRBV6-5 to TRBJ1-2, with 7 bases identical to TRBD1. Germline values: CDR1 MNHEY, CDR2 SVGAGI. CDR3 length equals 16 residues. J gave up 4 bases and V 2 bases, and 10 bases lay outside the gene matches. The CDR3 DNA reads as TGTGCCAGCAGTTACCCCAGGGGAGGGGGCGCCTATGGCTACACCTTC. This gives the protein CASSYPRGGGAYGYTF.

This rearrangement joins TRBV18 to TRBJ1-6; no definite D call. CDR1 is KGHSH and CDR2 is LQKENI in the germline V gene. The germline V and J ends were trimmed by 2 bases and 7 bases, with 15 bases remaining between them. CDR3 length equals 16 residues. In nucleotides, the CDR3 is TGTGCCAGCTCACCAAGAGGGCCCGTGGGGAATTCACCCCTCCACTTT. It encodes CASSPRGPVGNSPLHF.

The chain couples TRBV7-2 to TRBJ2-5; TRBD2 might be the D (5 bases). The CDR3 sequence is 13 residues long. The ends were cut back, 3 bases at V and 4 bases at J, with 9 bases in the middle. CDR1 is SGHTA and CDR2 is FQGNSA in the germline V gene. CDR3 DNA sequence: TGTGCCAGCAGCTTCGGCGGGCGAGAGACCCAGTACTTC. This translates into CASSFGGRETQYF.

The chain is built from TRBV11-2 and TRBJ2-3; D perhaps matches TRBD2 (6 bases). CDR1 is SGHAT and CDR2 is FQNNGV in the germline V gene. This CDR3 has 16 amino acids. V was cut by 2 bases and J by 0 bases, with 12 bases left in between. This CDR3 is CASSLLRGESTDTQYF. CDR3 sequence (DNA): TGTGCCAGCAGCTTATTGCGGGGCGAAAGCACAGATACGCAGTATTTT.

V gene TRBV6-5 combines with J gene TRBJ1-4; D not resolved. CDR1 is MNHEY, CDR2 SVGAGI, per germline. The CDR3 loop spans 14 amino acids. Trimming took 5 bases from V and 5 from J, leaving 12 bases between them. Here the CDR3 reads CASSTVTQNEKLFF. CDR3 coding DNA: TGTGCCAGCAGTACAGTAACCCAAAATGAAAAACTGTTTTTT.

The V gene is TRBV6-5, the J gene TRBJ1-5; maybe TRBD1 (5 bases). CDR3 size: 15 residues. V lost 7 bases and J lost 6, with 19 bases in between. CDR1 MNHEY and CDR2 SVGAGI come from the germline V gene. CDR3 region: CASIPRAGLGQPQHF. The CDR3 DNA reads TGTGCCAGCATTCCTAGGGCAGGGCTGGGTCAGCCCCAGCATTTT.

The chain links TRBV6-5 to TRBJ2-1; 11 bases match TRBD2. Germline CDR1 and CDR2: MNHEY and SVGAGI. The CDR3 has 13 residues. The ends lost 6 bases at V and 16 bases at J; junction bases unmatched: 11. CDR3 sequence (DNA): TGTGCCAGCAGGCCTATAGCGGGGGGGCCCTACTTCTTC. It yields the protein CASRPIAGGPYFF.